These 2 T cell receptor beta chains were all obtained from the same sample, sequenced in a study of OX40 agonist ivuxolimab in advanced cancers. Sequencing was performed with immunoSEQ multiplex PCR; in TCRdb, only in-frame clones are kept and a portion is missing. There are about 27,000 clones in the sample; 75% to 85% occur only once, and approximately 20% lies in the top ten. The sequenced sample was CD4+ or CD8+ T cells sorted from blood, obtained in a trial of the OX40 agonist ivuxolimab. The origin of the receptors is an adult with an advanced solid tumor such as melanoma, head and neck, liver or kidney cancer.

V is TRBV4-1 and J is TRBJ2-1; 8 bases map to TRBD2. This CDR3 region has 16 residues. V shed 7 bases and J 6 bases; nucleotides not matched to a gene: 14. CDR1 and CDR2 from the germline V gene are MGHRA and YSYEKL. Here the CDR3 DNA reads TGCGCCAGCACCTATGTCGGGAGGGCCGGGGTCAATGAGCAGTTCTTC. As protein: CASTYVGRAGVNEQFF.

Here the CDR3 reads CASSSLYTEAFF. CDR3 bases: TGTGCCAGCAGCTCGCTCTACACTGAAGCTTTCTTT. The chain combines TRBV7-3 with TRBJ1-1, with no clear D. CDR1 SGHTA and CDR2 FQGTGA come from the germline V gene. CDR3 length equals 12 residues. V lost 4 bases to trimming and J lost 3 bases, with 6 bases between them.